This T cell receptor beta chain was captured in a study of T cell repertoires in cytomegalovirus infection. Whole-study context: Signatures in public TCR beta sequences pointed to both CMV infection and matching HLA type. Overall study results and limits: The ex vivo response was dominated by HLA-C-restricted CMV-specific TCR beta clonotypes. Summed frequency of public TCR beta families distinguished CMV carriers with the relevant HLA.

About this clonotype: Antigen specificity is unknown.

The CDR3 is 15 residues long. Germline V lookup: CDR1 MDHEN, CDR2 SYDVKM. The V end lost 4 bases, the J end lost 5 bases, and 14 bases lay between the germline ends. A single record per CDR3 protein comes from TCRdb applying MiXCR to the reads. This table has approximately 300,000 distinct CDR3 sequences, almost 30% appearing once. Material: cultured PBMCs, obtained from culture after CMV antigen stimulation. The chain is built from TRBV28 and TRBJ1-4, with D perhaps matching TRBD1 (5 bases). The receptor was isolated from a human donor in good health (CMV status not recorded). Some clones in this sample may be carry-over from other donors' samples. The DNA of the CDR3 is TGTGCCAGCAGTTCATCAGGGTCGGCCAATGAAAAACTGTTTTTT. Residues: CASSSSGSANEKLFF.